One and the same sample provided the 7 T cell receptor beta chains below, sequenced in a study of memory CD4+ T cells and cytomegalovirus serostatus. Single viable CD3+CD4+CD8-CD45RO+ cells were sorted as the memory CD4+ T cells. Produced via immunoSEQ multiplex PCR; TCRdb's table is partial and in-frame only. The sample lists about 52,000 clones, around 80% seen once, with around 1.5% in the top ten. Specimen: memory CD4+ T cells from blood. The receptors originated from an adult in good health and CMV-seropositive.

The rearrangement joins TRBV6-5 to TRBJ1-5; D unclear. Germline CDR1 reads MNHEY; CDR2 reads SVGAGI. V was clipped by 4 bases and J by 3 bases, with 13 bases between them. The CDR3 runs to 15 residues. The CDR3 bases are TGTGCCAGCAGTTCAGGTTTTTGGGACAATCAGCCCCAGCATTTT. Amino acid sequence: CASSSGFWDNQPQHF.

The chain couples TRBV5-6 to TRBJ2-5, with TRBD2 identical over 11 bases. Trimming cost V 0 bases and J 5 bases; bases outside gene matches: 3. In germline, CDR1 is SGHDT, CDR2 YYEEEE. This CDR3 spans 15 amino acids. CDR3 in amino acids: CASSLELAGAETQYF. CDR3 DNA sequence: TGTGCCAGCAGCTTGGAACTAGCGGGAGCTGAGACCCAGTACTTC.

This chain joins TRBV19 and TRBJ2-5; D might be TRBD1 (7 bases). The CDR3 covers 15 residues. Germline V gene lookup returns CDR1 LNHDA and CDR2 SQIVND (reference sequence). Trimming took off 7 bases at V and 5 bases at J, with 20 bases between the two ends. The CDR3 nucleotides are TGTGCCAGTAAGGGAGACAGGGAGGTGGGCGAGACCCAGTACTTC. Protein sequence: CASKGDREVGETQYF.

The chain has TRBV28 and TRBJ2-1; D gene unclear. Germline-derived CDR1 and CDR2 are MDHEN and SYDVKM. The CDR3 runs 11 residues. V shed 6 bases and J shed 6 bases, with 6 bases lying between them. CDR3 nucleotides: TGTGCCAGCAGGGGATTCAATGAGCAGTTCTTC. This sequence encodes CASRGFNEQFF.

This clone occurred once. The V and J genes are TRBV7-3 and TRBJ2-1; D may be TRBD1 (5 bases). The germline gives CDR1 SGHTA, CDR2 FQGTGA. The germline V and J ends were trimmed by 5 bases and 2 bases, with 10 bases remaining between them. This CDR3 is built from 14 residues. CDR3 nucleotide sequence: TGTGCCAGCAGCAGAACAGGTCCCTACAATGAGCAGTTCTTC. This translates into CASSRTGPYNEQFF. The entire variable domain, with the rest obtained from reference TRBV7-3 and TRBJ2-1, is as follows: GAGVSQTPSNKVTEKGKYVELRCDPISGHTALYWYRQSLGQGPEFLIYFQGTGAADDSGLPNDRFFAVRPEGSVSTLKIQRTERGDSAVYLCASSRTGPYNEQFFGPGTRLTVL.

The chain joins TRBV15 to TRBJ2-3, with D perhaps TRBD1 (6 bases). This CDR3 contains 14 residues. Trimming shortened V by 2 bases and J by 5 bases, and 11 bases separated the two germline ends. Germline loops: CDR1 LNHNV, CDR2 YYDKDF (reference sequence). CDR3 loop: CATSRSIRGDTQYF. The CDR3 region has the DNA TGTGCCACCAGCAGATCGATCAGGGGAGATACGCAGTATTTT. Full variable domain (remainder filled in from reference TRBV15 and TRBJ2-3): DAMVIQNPRYQVTQFGKPVTLSCSQTLNHNVMYWYQQKSSQAPKLLFHYYDKDFNNEADTPDNFQSRRPNTSFCFLDIRSPGLGDTAMYLCATSRSIRGDTQYFGPGTRLTVL.

The chain's CDR3 is CASSSYSPANTGELFF. CDR3 bases: TGTGCCAGCAGCTCCTATTCTCCCGCGAACACCGGGGAGCTGTTTTTT. The V and J genes are TRBV7-9 and TRBJ2-2; D call uncertain. Germline lookup yields CDR1 SEHNR and CDR2 FQNEAQ (reference sequence). The CDR3 contains 16 residues. V shed 4 bases and J shed 0 bases, with 12 bases lying between them.